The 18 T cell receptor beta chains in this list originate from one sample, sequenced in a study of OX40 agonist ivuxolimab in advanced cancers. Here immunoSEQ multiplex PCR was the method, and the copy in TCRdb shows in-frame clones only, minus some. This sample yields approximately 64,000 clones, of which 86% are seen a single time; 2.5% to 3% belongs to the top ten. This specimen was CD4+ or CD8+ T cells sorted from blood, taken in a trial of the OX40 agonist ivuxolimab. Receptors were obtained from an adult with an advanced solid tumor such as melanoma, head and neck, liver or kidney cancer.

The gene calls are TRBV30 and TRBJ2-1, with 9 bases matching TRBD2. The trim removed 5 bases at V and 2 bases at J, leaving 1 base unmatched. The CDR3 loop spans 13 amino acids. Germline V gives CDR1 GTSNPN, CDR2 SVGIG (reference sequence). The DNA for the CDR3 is TGTGCCTGGTTAGCGGGAGCCTACAATGAGCAGTTCTTC. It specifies CAWLAGAYNEQFF.

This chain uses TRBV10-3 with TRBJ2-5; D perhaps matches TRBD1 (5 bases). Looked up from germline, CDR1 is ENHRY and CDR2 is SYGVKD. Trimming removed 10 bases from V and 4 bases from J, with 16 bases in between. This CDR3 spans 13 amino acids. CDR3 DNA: TGTGCCACAGATCAGGGCGCTGGAGAGACCCAGTACTTC. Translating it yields CATDQGAGETQYF.

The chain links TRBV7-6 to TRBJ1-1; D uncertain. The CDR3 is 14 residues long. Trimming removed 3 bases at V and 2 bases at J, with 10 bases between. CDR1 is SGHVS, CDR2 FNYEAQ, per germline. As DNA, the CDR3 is TGTGCCAGCAGCTTGCACAGAGGAAACACTGAAGCTTTCTTT. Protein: CASSLHRGNTEAFF.

CDR3 protein: CASADSGANVLTF. The CDR3 coding sequence is TGTGCCAGTGCAGACTCTGGGGCCAACGTCCTGACTTTC. This chain joins TRBV7-6 and TRBJ2-6; no clear D. This CDR3 is 13 amino acids long. In germline, CDR1 is SGHVS, CDR2 FNYEAQ. Trimming pared 9 bases from V and 0 bases from J, leaving 6 bases between.

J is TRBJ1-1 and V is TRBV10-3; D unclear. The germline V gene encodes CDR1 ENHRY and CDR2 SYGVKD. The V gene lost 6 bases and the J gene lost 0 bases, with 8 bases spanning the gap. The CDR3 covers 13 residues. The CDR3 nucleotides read TGTGCCATCAGCCCCGACCTGAACACTGAAGCTTTCTTT. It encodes CAISPDLNTEAFF.

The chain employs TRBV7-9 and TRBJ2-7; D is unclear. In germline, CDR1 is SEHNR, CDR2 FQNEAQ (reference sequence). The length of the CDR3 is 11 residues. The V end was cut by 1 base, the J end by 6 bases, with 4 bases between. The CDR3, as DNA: TGTGCCAGCAGCTTAGAATCCGAGCAGTACTTC. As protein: CASSLESEQYF.

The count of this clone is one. The CDR3 sequence is CASSSIYNSPLHF. As DNA, the CDR3 is TGTGCCAGCAGCTCTATCTATAATTCACCCCTCCACTTT. This rearrangement joins TRBV7-2 to TRBJ1-6, with D unclear. This CDR3 comprises 13 residues. V lost 4 bases to trimming and J lost 3 bases, with 4 bases between them. Germline CDR1 SGHTA, CDR2 FQGNSA.

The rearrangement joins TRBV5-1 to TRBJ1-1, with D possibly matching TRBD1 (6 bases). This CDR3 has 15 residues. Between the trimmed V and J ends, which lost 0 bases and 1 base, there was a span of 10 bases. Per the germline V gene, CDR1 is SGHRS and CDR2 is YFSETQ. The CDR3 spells CASSLVGQRNTEAFF. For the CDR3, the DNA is TGCGCCAGCAGCTTGGTAGGACAGAGGAACACTGAAGCTTTCTTT. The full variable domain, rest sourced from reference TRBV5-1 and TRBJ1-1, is KAGVTQTPRYLIKTRGQQVTLSCSPISGHRSVSWYQQTPGQGLQFLFEYFSETQRNKGNFPGRFSGRQFSNSRSEMNVSTLELGDSALYLCASSLVGQRNTEAFFGQGTRLTVV.

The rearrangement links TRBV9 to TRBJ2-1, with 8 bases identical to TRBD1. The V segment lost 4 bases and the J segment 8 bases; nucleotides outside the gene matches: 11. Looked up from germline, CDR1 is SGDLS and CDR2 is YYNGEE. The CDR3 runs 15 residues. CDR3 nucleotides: TGTGCCAGCAGCCCCAGATCCGCAGGGGGCGATGAGCAGTTCTTC. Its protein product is CASSPRSAGGDEQFF.

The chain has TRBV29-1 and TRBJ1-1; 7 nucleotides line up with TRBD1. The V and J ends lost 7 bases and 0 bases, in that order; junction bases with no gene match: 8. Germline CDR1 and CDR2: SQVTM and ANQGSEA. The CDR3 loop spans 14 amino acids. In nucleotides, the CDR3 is TGCAGCGGACGATCGGGACAGTTGAACACTGAAGCTTTCTTT. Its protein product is CSGRSGQLNTEAFF.

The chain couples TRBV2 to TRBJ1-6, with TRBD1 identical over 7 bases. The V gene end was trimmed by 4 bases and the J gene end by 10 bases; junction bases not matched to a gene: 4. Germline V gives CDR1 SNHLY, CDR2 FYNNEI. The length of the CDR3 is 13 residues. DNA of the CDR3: TGTGCCAGCAGTGTGGAGGGACAGTCACCCCTCCACTTT. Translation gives CASSVEGQSPLHF. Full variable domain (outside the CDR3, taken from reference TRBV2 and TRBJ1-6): EPEVTQTPSHQVTQMGQEVILRCVPISNHLYFYWYRQILGQKVEFLVSFYNNEISEKSEIFDDQFSVERPDGSNFTLKIRSTKLEDSAMYFCASSVEGQSPLHFGNGTRLTVT.

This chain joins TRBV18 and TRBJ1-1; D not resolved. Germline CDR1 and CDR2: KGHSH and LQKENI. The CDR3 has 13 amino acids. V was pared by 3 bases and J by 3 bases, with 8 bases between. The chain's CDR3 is CASSPQGYTEAFF. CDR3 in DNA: TGTGCCAGCTCACCGCAAGGGTACACTGAAGCTTTCTTT.

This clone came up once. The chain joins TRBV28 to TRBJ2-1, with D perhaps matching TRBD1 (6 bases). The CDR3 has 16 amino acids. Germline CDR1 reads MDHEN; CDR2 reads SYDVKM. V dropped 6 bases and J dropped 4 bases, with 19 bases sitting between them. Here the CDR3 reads CASSLQGSSLYNEQFF. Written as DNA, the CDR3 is TGTGCCAGCAGCCTACAGGGTAGCTCCCTTTACAATGAGCAGTTCTTC.

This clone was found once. In DNA form, the CDR3 reads TGTGCCAGCAGCTTAGGTTGGCAGGAGACCCAGTACTTC. Its translation: CASSLGWQETQYF. This chain joins TRBV7-3 and TRBJ2-5; D is unresolved. The ends were cut back, 2 bases at V and 5 bases at J, with 9 bases in the middle. Germline values: CDR1 SGHTA, CDR2 FQGTGA. The CDR3 runs 13 residues.

The CDR3: CASMDRSSYNSPLHF. CDR3 sequence (DNA): TGTGCCAGCATGGACAGGAGCTCCTATAATTCACCCCTCCACTTT. This chain uses TRBV19 with TRBJ1-6; TRBD1 matches at 7 bases. The ends lost 9 bases at V and 0 bases at J; junction bases unmatched: 5. Per the germline V gene, CDR1 is LNHDA and CDR2 is SQIVND (reference sequence). This CDR3 contains 15 residues.

CDR3 in DNA: TGTGCCAGCAGCTCCTATGGGACGGGGAACACTGAAGCTTTCTTT. It yields the protein CASSSYGTGNTEAFF. This chain links TRBV2 with TRBJ1-1, with D tentatively TRBD1 (5 bases). Between the trimmed V and J ends, which lost 6 bases and 1 base, there was a span of 15 bases. Looked up from germline, CDR1 is SNHLY and CDR2 is FYNNEI. The CDR3 is 15 residues long.

The CDR3 loop is CASSHTDTQYF. The CDR3 region has the DNA TGTGCCAGCAGCCACACAGATACGCAGTATTTT. The chain employs TRBV7-2 and TRBJ2-3; D uncertain. CDR3 length: 11 residues. Trimming left V 5 bases short and J 2 bases short, with 2 bases between. CDR1 and CDR2 (germline): SGHTA, FQGNSA.

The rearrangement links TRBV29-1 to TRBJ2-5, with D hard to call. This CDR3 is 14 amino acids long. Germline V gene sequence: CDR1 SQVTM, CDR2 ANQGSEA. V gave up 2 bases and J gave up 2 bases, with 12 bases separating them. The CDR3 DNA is TGCAGCGTTGAACGACCCCCAGCTCAAGAGACCCAGTACTTC. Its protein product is CSVERPPAQETQYF. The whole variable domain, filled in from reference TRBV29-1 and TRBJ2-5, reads SAVISQKPSRDICQRGTSLTIQCQVDSQVTMMFWYRQQPGQSLTLIATANQGSEATYESGFVIDKFPISRPNLTFSTLTVSNMSPEDSSIYLCSVERPPAQETQYFGPGTRLLVL.